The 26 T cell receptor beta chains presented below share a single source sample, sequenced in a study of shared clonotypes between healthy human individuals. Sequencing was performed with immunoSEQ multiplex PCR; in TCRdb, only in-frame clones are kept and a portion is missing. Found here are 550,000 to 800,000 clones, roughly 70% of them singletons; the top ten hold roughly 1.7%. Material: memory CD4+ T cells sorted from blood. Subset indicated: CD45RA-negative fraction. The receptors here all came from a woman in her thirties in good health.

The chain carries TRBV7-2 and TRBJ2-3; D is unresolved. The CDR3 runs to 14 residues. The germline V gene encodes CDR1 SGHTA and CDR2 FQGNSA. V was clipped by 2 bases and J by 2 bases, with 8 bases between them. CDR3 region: CASSLYGNTDTQYF. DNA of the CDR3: TGTGCCAGCAGCTTATACGGTAACACAGATACGCAGTATTTT.

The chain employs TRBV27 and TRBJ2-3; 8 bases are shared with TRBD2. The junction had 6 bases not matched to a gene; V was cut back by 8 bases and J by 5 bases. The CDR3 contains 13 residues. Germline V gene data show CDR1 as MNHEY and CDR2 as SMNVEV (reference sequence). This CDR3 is CASRTGGIDTQYF. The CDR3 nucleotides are TGTGCCAGCCGGACGGGGGGGATAGATACGCAGTATTTT.

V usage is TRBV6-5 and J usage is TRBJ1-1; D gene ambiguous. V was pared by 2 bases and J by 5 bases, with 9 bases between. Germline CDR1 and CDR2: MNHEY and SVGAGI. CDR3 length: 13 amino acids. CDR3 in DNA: TGTGCCAGCAGTTACCGGAGGGAAACTGAAGCTTTCTTT. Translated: CASSYRRETEAFF.

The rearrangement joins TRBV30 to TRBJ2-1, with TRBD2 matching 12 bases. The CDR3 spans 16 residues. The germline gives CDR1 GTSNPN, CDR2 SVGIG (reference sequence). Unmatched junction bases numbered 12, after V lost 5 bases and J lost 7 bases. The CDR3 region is CAWDLRLAGDKNEQFF. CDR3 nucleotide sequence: TGTGCCTGGGACCTGAGACTAGCGGGAGACAAGAATGAGCAGTTCTTC. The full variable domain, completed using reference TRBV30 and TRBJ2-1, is SQTIHQWPATLVQPVGSPLSLECTVEGTSNPNLYWYRQAAGRGLQLLFYSVGIGQISSEVPQNLSASRPQDRQFILSSKKLLLSDSGFYLCAWDLRLAGDKNEQFFGPGTRLTVL.

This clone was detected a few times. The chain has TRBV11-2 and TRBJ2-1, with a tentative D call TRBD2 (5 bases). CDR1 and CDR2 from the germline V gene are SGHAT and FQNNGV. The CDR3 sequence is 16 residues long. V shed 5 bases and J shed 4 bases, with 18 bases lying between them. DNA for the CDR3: TGTGCCAGCAGCCTAAAAGGTCTAGCTCAGTACAATGAGCAGTTCTTC. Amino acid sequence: CASSLKGLAQYNEQFF.

The CDR3 protein is CASSPKGEASGNTIYF. Written as DNA, the CDR3 is TGTGCCAGCAGCCCAAAGGGGGAGGCCTCTGGAAACACCATATATTTT. The V and J genes are TRBV7-9 and TRBJ1-3, with D perhaps matching TRBD1 (6 bases). With 5 bases removed from V and 0 bases from J, the gap between germline ends came to 14 bases. The germline CDR1 and CDR2 sequences are SEHNR and FQNEAQ (reference sequence). The CDR3 is 16 residues long.

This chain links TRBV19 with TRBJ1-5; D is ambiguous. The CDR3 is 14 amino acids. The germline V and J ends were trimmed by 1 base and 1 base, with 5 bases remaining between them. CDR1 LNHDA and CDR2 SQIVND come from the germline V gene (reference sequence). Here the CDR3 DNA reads TGTGCCAGTAGTATAGGCGACAGCAATCAGCCCCAGCATTTT. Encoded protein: CASSIGDSNQPQHF.

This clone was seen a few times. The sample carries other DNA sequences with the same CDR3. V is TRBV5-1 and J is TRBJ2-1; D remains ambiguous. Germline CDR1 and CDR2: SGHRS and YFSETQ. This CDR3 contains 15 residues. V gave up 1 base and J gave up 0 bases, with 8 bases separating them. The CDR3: CASSLTSASYNEQFF. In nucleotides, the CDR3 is TGCGCCAGCAGCTTGACCAGCGCCTCCTACAATGAGCAGTTCTTC.

DNA for the CDR3: TGTGCCAGCAGCTTTGGGACTAACTACGAGCAGTACTTC. It codes for CASSFGTNYEQYF. This sequence joins TRBV5-4 and TRBJ2-7; 7 bases agree with TRBD2. This CDR3 comprises 13 residues. The junction had 2 bases not matched to a gene; V was cut back by 2 bases and J by 3 bases. CDR1 and CDR2 (germline): SGHNT, YYREEE (reference sequence).

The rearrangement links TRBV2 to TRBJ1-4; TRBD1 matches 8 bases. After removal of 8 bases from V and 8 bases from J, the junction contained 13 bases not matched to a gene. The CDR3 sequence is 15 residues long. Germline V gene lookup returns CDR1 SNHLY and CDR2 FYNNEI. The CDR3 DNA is TGTGCCAGCCACACACAGGGGGTGGGAGGAGAAAAACTGTTTTTT. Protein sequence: CASHTQGVGGEKLFF.

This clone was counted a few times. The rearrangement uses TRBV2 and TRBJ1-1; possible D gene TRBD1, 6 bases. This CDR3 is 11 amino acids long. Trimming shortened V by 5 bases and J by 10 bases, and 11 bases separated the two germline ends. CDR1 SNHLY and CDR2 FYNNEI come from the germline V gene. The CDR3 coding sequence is TGTGCCAGCAGTCGAGCACAGGGAGCTTTCTTT. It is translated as CASSRAQGAFF.

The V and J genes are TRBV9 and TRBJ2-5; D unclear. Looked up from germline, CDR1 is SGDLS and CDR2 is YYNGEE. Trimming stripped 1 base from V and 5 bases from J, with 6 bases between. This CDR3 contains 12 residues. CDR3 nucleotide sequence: TGTGCCAGCAGCGTACACGGGGAGACCCAGTACTTC. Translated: CASSVHGETQYF.

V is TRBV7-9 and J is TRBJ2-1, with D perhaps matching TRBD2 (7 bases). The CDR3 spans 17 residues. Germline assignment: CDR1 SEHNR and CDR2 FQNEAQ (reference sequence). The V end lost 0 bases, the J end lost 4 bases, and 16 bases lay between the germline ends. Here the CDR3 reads CASSLARGPGIYNEQFF. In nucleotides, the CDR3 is TGTGCCAGCAGCTTAGCGCGGGGGCCGGGGATTTACAATGAGCAGTTCTTC.

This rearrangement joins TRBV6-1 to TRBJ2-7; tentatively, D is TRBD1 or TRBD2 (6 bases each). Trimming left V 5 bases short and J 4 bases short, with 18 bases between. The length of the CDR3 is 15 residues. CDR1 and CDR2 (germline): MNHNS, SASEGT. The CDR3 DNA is TGTGCCAGCAGTCCAGGGACTTCTGACAGGTACGAGCAGTACTTC. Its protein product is CASSPGTSDRYEQYF.

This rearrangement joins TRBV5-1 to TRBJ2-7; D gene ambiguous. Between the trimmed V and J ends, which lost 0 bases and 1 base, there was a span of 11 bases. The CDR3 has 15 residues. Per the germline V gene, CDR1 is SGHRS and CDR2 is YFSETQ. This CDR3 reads CASSLVPGGSYEQYF. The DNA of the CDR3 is TGCGCCAGCAGCTTGGTCCCAGGCGGATCCTACGAGCAGTACTTC.

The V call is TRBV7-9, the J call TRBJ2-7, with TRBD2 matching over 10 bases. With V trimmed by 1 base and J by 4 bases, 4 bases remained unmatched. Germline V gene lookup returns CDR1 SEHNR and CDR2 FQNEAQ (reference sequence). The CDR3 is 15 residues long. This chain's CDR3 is CASSLGGTSAYEQYF. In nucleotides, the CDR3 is TGTGCCAGCAGCTTAGGGGGGACTAGCGCATACGAGCAGTACTTC.

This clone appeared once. CDR3 protein: CAISVAGYSQGTQETQYF. The CDR3 DNA is TGTGCCATCTCGGTAGCGGGGTATTCACAGGGGACGCAAGAGACCCAGTACTTC. The genes are TRBV10-3 and TRBJ2-5; a possible D gene is TRBD2 (8 bases). Germline CDR1 and CDR2: ENHRY and SYGVKD. V was clipped by 8 bases and J by 2 bases, with 27 bases between them. CDR3 length equals 18 residues.

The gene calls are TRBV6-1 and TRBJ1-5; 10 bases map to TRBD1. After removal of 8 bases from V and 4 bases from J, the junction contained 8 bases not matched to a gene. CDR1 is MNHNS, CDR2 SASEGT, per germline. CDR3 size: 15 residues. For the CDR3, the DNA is TGTGCCAGCCAACCGGGACAGGGGTCGAATCAGCCCCAGCATTTT. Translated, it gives CASQPGQGSNQPQHF.

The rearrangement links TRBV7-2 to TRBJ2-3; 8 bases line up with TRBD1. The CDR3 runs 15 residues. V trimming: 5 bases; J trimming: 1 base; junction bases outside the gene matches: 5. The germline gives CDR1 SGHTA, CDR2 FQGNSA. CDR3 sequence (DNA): TGTGCCAGCAGCCCTTGGACAGGGCGCACAGATACGCAGTATTTT. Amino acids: CASSPWTGRTDTQYF.

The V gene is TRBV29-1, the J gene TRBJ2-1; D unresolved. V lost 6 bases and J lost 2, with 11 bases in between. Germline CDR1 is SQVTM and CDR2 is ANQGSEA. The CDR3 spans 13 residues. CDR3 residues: CSVRPQTYNEQFF. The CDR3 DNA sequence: TGCAGCGTGAGACCCCAGACCTACAATGAGCAGTTCTTC.

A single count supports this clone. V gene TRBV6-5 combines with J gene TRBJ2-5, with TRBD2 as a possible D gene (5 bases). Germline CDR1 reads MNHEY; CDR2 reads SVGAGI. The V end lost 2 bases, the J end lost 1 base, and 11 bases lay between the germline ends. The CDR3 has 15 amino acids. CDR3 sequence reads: CASSYRGSAQETQYF. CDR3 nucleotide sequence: TGTGCCAGCAGTTACCGCGGGTCCGCCCAAGAGACCCAGTACTTC.

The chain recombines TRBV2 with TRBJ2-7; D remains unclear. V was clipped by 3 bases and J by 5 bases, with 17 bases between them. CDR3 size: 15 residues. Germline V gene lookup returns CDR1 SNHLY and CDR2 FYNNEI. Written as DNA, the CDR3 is TGTGCCAGCAGTGATGTGCGGCAGGCTCGGCACGAGCAGTACTTC. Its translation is CASSDVRQARHEQYF.

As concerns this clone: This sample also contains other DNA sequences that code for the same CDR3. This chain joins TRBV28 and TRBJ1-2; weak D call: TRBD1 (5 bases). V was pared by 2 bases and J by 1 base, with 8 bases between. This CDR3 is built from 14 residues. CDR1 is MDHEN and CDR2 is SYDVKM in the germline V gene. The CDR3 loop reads CASSLGGVNYGYTF. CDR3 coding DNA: TGTGCCAGCAGTTTAGGGGGGGTTAACTATGGCTACACCTTC.

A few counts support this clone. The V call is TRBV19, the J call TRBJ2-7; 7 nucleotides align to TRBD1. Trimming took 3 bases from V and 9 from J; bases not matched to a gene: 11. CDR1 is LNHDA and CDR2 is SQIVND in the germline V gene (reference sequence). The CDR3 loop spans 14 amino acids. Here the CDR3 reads CASSMNNRGAAQYF. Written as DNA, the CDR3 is TGTGCCAGTAGTATGAACAACAGGGGAGCTGCGCAGTACTTC.

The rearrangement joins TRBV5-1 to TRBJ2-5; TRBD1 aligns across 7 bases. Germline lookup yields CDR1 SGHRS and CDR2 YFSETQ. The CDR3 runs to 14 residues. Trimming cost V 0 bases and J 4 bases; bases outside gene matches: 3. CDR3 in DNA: TGCGCCAGCAGCTTGGACAGGGGCGGAGAGACCCAGTACTTC. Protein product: CASSLDRGGETQYF.

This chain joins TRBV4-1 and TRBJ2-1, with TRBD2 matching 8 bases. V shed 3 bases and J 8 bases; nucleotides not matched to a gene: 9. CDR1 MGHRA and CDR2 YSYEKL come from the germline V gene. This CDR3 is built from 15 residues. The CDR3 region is CASSHSSGRGYEQFF. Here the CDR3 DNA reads TGCGCCAGCAGCCATTCGAGCGGGAGAGGGTATGAGCAGTTCTTC.